The 24 T cell receptor beta chains in this list originate from one sample, sequenced in a study of cytomegalovirus exposure and HLA in healthy donors. Researchers ran the PCR with 60 Vbeta and 13 Jbeta primers. Clones were sequenced by immunoSEQ multiplex PCR, and TCRdb holds only the in-frame ones, with some missing. The data show roughly 86,000 clones, about 79% seen once. The sequencing input was PBMCs. The receptors stem from a female donor in good health and CMV-seronegative.

This rearrangement joins TRBV7-8 to TRBJ2-7, with 7 nucleotides matching TRBD1. This CDR3 has 13 amino acids. Germline-derived CDR1 and CDR2 are SGHVS and FQNEAQ. After removal of 1 base from V and 7 bases from J, the junction contained 4 bases not matched to a gene. The CDR3 DNA reads TGTGCCAGCAGCTTAGTAGAGGGACAGGAGCAGTACTTC. Translated, it gives CASSLVEGQEQYF.

The gene calls are TRBV5-1 and TRBJ2-2, with D possibly matching TRBD2 (5 bases). Germline loops: CDR1 SGHRS, CDR2 YFSETQ. CDR3 length equals 12 residues. Trimming took 2 bases from V and 7 from J, leaving 6 bases between them. This CDR3 is CASSFEGGELFF. The CDR3 region has the DNA TGCGCCAGCAGCTTCGAGGGCGGGGAGCTGTTTTTT.

The V call is TRBV5-1, the J call TRBJ1-2; 7 bases line up with TRBD1. V dropped 4 bases and J dropped 2; count of bases not matched to a gene: 5. CDR3 size: 14 residues. Germline CDR1 SGHRS, CDR2 YFSETQ. DNA of the CDR3: TGCGCCAGCAGCCCCGGGACAGAAAACTATGGCTACACCTTC. It translates to CASSPGTENYGYTF.

V usage is TRBV7-3 and J usage is TRBJ1-6; tentative D call: TRBD1 (5 bases). The V end lost 0 bases, the J end lost 10 bases, and 13 bases lay between the germline ends. The CDR3 consists of 15 residues. Germline V CDR1 and CDR2: SGHTA, FQGTGA. CDR3 nucleotides: TGTGCCAGCAGCTTAACGGGGAGGGACGAATCACCCCTCCACTTT. Translated, it gives CASSLTGRDESPLHF. The full variable domain, in which reference TRBV7-3 and TRBJ1-6 provide the parts outside the CDR3, is GAGVSQTPSNKVTEKGKYVELRCDPISGHTALYWYRQSLGQGPEFLIYFQGTGAADDSGLPNDRFFAVRPEGSVSTLKIQRTERGDSAVYLCASSLTGRDESPLHFGNGTRLTVT.

Written as DNA, the CDR3 is TGTGCCAGCAGTTACCCTCCGCGCCGCGGGAGGGTTGATACGCAGTATTTT. It is translated as CASSYPPRRGRVDTQYF. This chain links TRBV28 with TRBJ2-3; 9 positions match TRBD2. The CDR3 consists of 17 residues. V lost 4 bases, J lost 6 bases, and 14 bases stayed unmatched. Germline V gene data show CDR1 as MDHEN and CDR2 as SYDVKM.

This clone was found a few times. This rearrangement joins TRBV2 to TRBJ1-2, with 9 bases that match TRBD1. CDR1 and CDR2 from the germline V gene are SNHLY and FYNNEI. J was trimmed by 4 bases and V by 5 bases; bases with no gene match: 8. CDR3 length: 15 amino acids. Written as DNA, the CDR3 is TGTGCCAGCAGTTCGGGGACAGGGTGGGGCTATGGCTACACCTTC. Translated: CASSSGTGWGYGYTF.

This sequence joins TRBV7-9 and TRBJ2-5; TRBD2 agrees at 11 bases. Germline-derived CDR1 and CDR2 are SEHNR and FQNEAQ (reference sequence). The CDR3 totals 14 residues. Germline trimming cut 5 bases from V and 5 bases from J; bases unmatched to any gene: 4. CDR3 coding DNA: TGTGCCAGCAGCAATCGGACTAGCGGGGAGACCCAGTACTTC. Translating gives CASSNRTSGETQYF.

The V gene is TRBV6-5, the J gene TRBJ2-3; TRBD2 aligns across 8 bases. The CDR3 is made up of 15 amino acids. Trimming took 6 bases from V and 2 from J; bases not matched to a gene: 7. Germline V gene data show CDR1 as MNHEY and CDR2 as SVGAGI. CDR3 in DNA: TGTGCCAGCAGCCGACTAGCGAAATACACAGATACGCAGTATTTT. Translated: CASSRLAKYTDTQYF.

The V and J genes are TRBV7-8 and TRBJ1-1; no reliable D call. The germline V gene has CDR1 SGHVS and CDR2 FQNEAQ. Trimming took off 1 base at V and 5 bases at J, with 11 bases between the two ends. CDR3 length: 14 residues. CDR3 sequence reads: CASSLGVTKTEAFF. CDR3 in DNA: TGTGCCAGCAGCTTAGGGGTGACAAAGACTGAAGCTTTCTTT.

The chain links TRBV19 to TRBJ2-6, with D hard to call. Germline V gene lookup returns CDR1 LNHDA and CDR2 SQIVND (reference sequence). Trimming stripped 8 bases from V and 3 bases from J, with 17 bases between. The CDR3 is made up of 16 amino acids. The chain's CDR3 is CASLQVADLGANVLTF. The DNA for the CDR3 is TGTGCCAGTTTGCAGGTGGCCGACCTTGGGGCCAACGTCCTGACTTTC.

This clone was recorded once. The CDR3 DNA is TGTGCCAGCAGCCAAGAACGTTTGGGACAGGGTGTTCTCTACGAGCAGTACTTC. This translates into CASSQERLGQGVLYEQYF. V and J are TRBV14 and TRBJ2-7; 9 nucleotides line up with TRBD1. The V gene end was trimmed by 0 bases and the J gene end by 3 bases; junction bases not matched to a gene: 12. CDR3 size: 18 residues. From germline, CDR1 is SGHDN and CDR2 FVKESK.

This chain connects TRBV7-2 to TRBJ2-7, with unresolved D. The V gene's germline CDR1 is SGHTA and CDR2 FQGNSA. The CDR3 contains 11 residues. V dropped 5 bases and J dropped 3 bases, with 5 bases sitting between them. CDR3 amino acids: CASSHGYEQYF. The CDR3 bases are TGTGCCAGCAGCCACGGCTACGAGCAGTACTTC.

V and J are TRBV19 and TRBJ2-1, with 7 bases that match TRBD2. V dropped 5 bases and J dropped 4; count of bases not matched to a gene: 11. The germline V gene has CDR1 LNHDA and CDR2 SQIVND (reference sequence). This CDR3 comprises 16 residues. CDR3 bases: TGTGCCAGTAGTGTTGGGCGGCTAGCGGCGTACAATGAGCAGTTCTTC. It is translated as CASSVGRLAAYNEQFF.

The chain joins TRBV15 to TRBJ1-5; D is unclear. The CDR3 totals 17 residues. Germline loops: CDR1 LNHNV, CDR2 YYDKDF (reference sequence). Trimming removed 5 bases at V and 0 bases at J, with 17 bases between. CDR3 sequence reads: CATSHRRASYSNQPQHF. The CDR3 DNA reads as TGTGCCACCAGCCACCGGAGGGCCAGTTATAGCAATCAGCCCCAGCATTTT.

The rearrangement uses TRBV4-1 and TRBJ2-7; TRBD1 aligns across 10 bases. Germline V gives CDR1 MGHRA, CDR2 YSYEKL. V shed 4 bases and J 7 bases; nucleotides not matched to a gene: 10. There are 15 residues in the CDR3. The CDR3 loop is CASSPIRTGGGEQYF. DNA for the CDR3: TGCGCCAGCAGCCCCATAAGGACAGGGGGAGGGGAGCAGTACTTC.

V usage is TRBV10-1 and J usage is TRBJ2-2; D call uncertain. Germline CDR1 is WNHNN and CDR2 is SYGVQD (reference sequence). Trimming took off 3 bases at V and 0 bases at J, with 2 bases between the two ends. The CDR3 runs to 13 residues. The CDR3 sequence: CASSDTNTGELFF. The CDR3 DNA reads as TGCGCCAGCAGTGACACGAACACCGGGGAGCTGTTTTTT.

This clone was observed a handful of times. This sequence joins TRBV30 and TRBJ1-1; no definite D call. The CDR3 covers 13 residues. The V gene's germline CDR1 is GTSNPN and CDR2 SVGIG (reference sequence). Deletions cut 3 bases from V and 0 bases from J, with 8 bases between. The CDR3 DNA follows: TGTGCCTGGAGCTCGGGGATGAACACTGAAGCTTTCTTT. It specifies CAWSSGMNTEAFF. The entire variable domain, with the rest obtained from reference TRBV30 and TRBJ1-1, is as follows: SQTIHQWPATLVQPVGSPLSLECTVEGTSNPNLYWYRQAAGRGLQLLFYSVGIGQISSEVPQNLSASRPQDRQFILSSKKLLLSDSGFYLCAWSSGMNTEAFFGQGTRLTVV.

This clone was seen a few times. The chain uses TRBV6-5 and TRBJ1-2; possible D gene TRBD1, 6 bases. Germline V gene data show CDR1 as MNHEY and CDR2 as SVGAGI. This CDR3 has 16 residues. V shed 2 bases and J shed 4 bases, with 17 bases lying between them. In nucleotides, the CDR3 is TGTGCCAGCAGTTACCCCGCCGGCACAGGGTTCTATGGCTACACCTTC. This gives the protein CASSYPAGTGFYGYTF.

J is TRBJ1-5 and V is TRBV28; D gene uncertain. The ends were cut back, 3 bases at V and 1 base at J, with 10 bases in the middle. Germline-derived CDR1 and CDR2 are MDHEN and SYDVKM. This CDR3 spans 15 amino acids. CDR3 in DNA: TGTGCCAGCAGTTTCGGAGGACCCAGCAATCAGCCCCAGCATTTT. It specifies CASSFGGPSNQPQHF.

The CDR3 DNA reads as TGTGCCAGCAGTCTAGCGGCTTACAATGAGCAGTTCTTC. Amino acid sequence: CASSLAAYNEQFF. The chain carries TRBV7-9 and TRBJ2-1; TRBD2 agrees at 7 bases. Trimming at V came to 6 bases and at J to 4 bases, leaving 3 bases not matched to a gene. CDR3 length: 13 amino acids. Per the germline V gene, CDR1 is SEHNR and CDR2 is FQNEAQ (reference sequence).

The sample holds a few counts of this clone. The genes are TRBV15 and TRBJ2-3; 8 positions agree with TRBD1. Trimming cost V 7 bases and J 5 bases; bases outside gene matches: 5. This CDR3 has 13 residues. CDR1 is LNHNV, CDR2 YYDKDF, per germline (reference sequence). In DNA, the CDR3 is TGTGCCACCACGAGACAGGGGATAGATACGCAGTATTTT. Encoded protein: CATTRQGIDTQYF. Variable domain in full (rest from reference TRBV15 and TRBJ2-3): DAMVIQNPRYQVTQFGKPVTLSCSQTLNHNVMYWYQQKSSQAPKLLFHYYDKDFNNEADTPDNFQSRRPNTSFCFLDIRSPGLGDTAMYLCATTRQGIDTQYFGPGTRLTVL.

The rearrangement uses TRBV6-1 and TRBJ2-7; 10 bases match TRBD1. This CDR3 is 14 amino acids long. V dropped 6 bases and J dropped 2; count of bases not matched to a gene: 4. Germline V gives CDR1 MNHNS, CDR2 SASEGT. CDR3 bases: TGTGCCAGCAGAGGGGACAGGGGAACCTACGAGCAGTACTTC. It yields the protein CASRGDRGTYEQYF.

V and J are TRBV28 and TRBJ2-1; possible D gene TRBD2, 7 bases. The CDR3 consists of 15 residues. With 6 bases removed from V and 7 bases from J, the gap between germline ends came to 19 bases. Germline-derived CDR1 and CDR2 are MDHEN and SYDVKM. CDR3 sequence: CASSLGGGPRNEQFF. The CDR3 coding sequence is TGTGCCAGCAGCCTAGGGGGGGGACCTAGGAATGAGCAGTTCTTC. The whole variable domain, filled in from reference TRBV28 and TRBJ2-1, reads DVKVTQSSRYLVKRTGEKVFLECVQDMDHENMFWYRQDPGLGLRLIYFSYDVKMKEKGDIPEGYSVSREKKERFSLILESASTNQTSMYLCASSLGGGPRNEQFFGPGTRLTVL.

The rearrangement links TRBV7-8 to TRBJ1-4; D perhaps matches TRBD1 (6 bases). The CDR3 is 14 amino acids. Germline values: CDR1 SGHVS, CDR2 FQNEAQ. V shed 5 bases and J shed 10 bases, with 17 bases lying between them. This CDR3 reads CASSPTRGGRKLFF. In DNA, the CDR3 is TGTGCCAGCAGCCCCACTAGGGGGGGGAGAAAACTGTTTTTT.